This TCR beta chain was recovered during a study of preoperative IRX-2 immunotherapy in early breast cancer (dated by TCRdb to between 2018 and 2020). In the paper's terms, the treatment or condition label means: preoperative locoregional IRX-2 cytokine immunotherapy. The samples were obtained from a phase Ib study in which preoperative, locoregional IRX-2 cytokine immunotherapy intended to prime immune responses was tested. Before surgery, IRX-2 was given to the donors, who were patients with early-stage breast cancer. Comment on this clone: Its antigen is not yet known. The sample holds no much larger clone one base away, and base qualities are not on file.

The library was made by the immunoSEQ multiplex PCR assay. This immuneACCESS table, as held by TCRdb, lists in-frame sequences with V and J called but not all clones. Of the missing ones, under half trace to an unresolved V gene in checked studies; the others have no known cause. The sample profile shows 40,000 to 45,000 clones; 77% of them were found once. Of the sample, roughly 1.2% is held by the ten largest clones. This sample comprised tumor tissue, obtained after IRX-2 immunotherapy. This sequence originates from a human donor with breast cancer.

CDR3 protein: CASSRLAGADTQYF. In nucleotide form, the sequence is TGTGCCAGCAGTCGACTAGCGGGAGCAGATACGCAGTATTTT. The chain links TRBV16 with TRBJ2-3, and 12 junctional nucleotides match TRBD2. Here V drops 6 bases and J drops 4 bases, and the junction holds 2 bases not matched to any gene. From the germline V gene, CDR1 is KGHSY and CDR2 is FQNENV. There are 14 amino acids in the CDR3, from cysteine to phenylalanine inclusive. The sequence is cut down to CDR3 DNA, 42 bases in frame from base 1.